The clone carrying this T cell receptor (beta chain) was seen a few times. The antigen remains undetermined. Survey-level TCR-beta sequencing used DNA from CEF-cultured naive and memory CD4+ T cells. The protocol was immunoSEQ multiplex PCR, while the TCRdb copy is restricted to in-frame clones and leaves out a portion. The table has about 36,000 clones, just over 75% seen once. The data were obtained in a study of CD4 T cells in relation to SARS-CoV-2 and coronaviruses. Study information: Convalescent patients had median age roughly 38 years, range 21 to 72. Overall study results and limits: Memory recall responses, not primary responses primed in culture, are what the assay detects. No crossreactivity against non-spike viral proteins was tested here.

CDR3 length: 14 amino acids. Between the trimmed V and J ends, which lost 0 bases and 0 bases, there was a span of 5 bases. Germline values: CDR1 SGHVS, CDR2 FQNEAQ. Sequencing was carried out using memory CD4+ T cells from PBMCs, cultured in vitro. The TCR comes from an adult with COVID-19. The chain is built from TRBV7-8 and TRBJ1-1; D uncertain. The CDR3 spells CASSLASMNTEAFF. CDR3 bases: TGTGCCAGCAGCTTAGCCAGTATGAACACTGAAGCTTTCTTT.